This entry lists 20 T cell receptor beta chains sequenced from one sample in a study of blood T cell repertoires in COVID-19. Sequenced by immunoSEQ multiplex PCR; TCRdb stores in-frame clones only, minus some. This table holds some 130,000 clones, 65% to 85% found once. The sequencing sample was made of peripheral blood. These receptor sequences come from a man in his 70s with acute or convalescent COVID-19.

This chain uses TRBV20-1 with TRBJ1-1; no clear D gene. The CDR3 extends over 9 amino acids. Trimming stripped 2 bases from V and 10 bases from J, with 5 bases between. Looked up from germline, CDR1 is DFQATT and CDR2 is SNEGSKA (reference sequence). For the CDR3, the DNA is TGCAGTGCTAGAAACACAGCTTTCTTT. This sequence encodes CSARNTAFF.

CDR3 sequence: CASSLGLAGGREFF. CDR3 in DNA: TGTGCCAGCAGTTTGGGACTAGCGGGGGGCCGAGAGTTCTTC. J is TRBJ2-1 and V is TRBV27; 15 bases match TRBD2. The CDR3 spans 14 residues. In germline, CDR1 is MNHEY, CDR2 SMNVEV (reference sequence). J was trimmed by 14 bases and V by 3 bases; bases with no gene match: 5.

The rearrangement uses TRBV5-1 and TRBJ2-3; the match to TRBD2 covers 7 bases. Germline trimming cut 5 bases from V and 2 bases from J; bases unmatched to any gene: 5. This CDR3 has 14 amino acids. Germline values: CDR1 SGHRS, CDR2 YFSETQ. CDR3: CASRIRDYTDTQYF. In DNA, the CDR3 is TGCGCCAGCAGGATCCGGGACTACACAGATACGCAGTATTTT. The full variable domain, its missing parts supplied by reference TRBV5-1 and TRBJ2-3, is KAGVTQTPRYLIKTRGQQVTLSCSPISGHRSVSWYQQTPGQGLQFLFEYFSETQRNKGNFPGRFSGRQFSNSRSEMNVSTLELGDSALYLCASRIRDYTDTQYFGPGTRLTVL.

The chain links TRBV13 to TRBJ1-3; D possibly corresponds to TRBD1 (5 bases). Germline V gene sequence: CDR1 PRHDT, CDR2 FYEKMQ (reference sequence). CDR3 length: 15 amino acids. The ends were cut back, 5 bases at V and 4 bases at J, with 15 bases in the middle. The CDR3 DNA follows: TGTGCCAGCAGCACCAGGGTGGCGGGAGGAAACACCATATATTTT. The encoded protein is CASSTRVAGGNTIYF.

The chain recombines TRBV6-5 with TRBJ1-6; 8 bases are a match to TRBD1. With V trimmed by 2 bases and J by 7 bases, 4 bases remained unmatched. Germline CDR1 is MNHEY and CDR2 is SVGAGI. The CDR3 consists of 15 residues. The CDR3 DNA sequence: TGTGCCAGCAGTTACGGACAGGGCGGCAATTCACCCCTCCACTTT. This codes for CASSYGQGGNSPLHF.

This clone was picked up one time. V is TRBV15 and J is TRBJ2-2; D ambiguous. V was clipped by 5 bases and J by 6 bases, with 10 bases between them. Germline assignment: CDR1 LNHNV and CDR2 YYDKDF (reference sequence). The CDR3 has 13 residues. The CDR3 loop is CATSPTVPGELFF. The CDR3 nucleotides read TGTGCCACCAGCCCCACTGTCCCCGGGGAGCTGTTTTTT. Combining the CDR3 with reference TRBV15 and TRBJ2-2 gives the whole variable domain DAMVIQNPRYQVTQFGKPVTLSCSQTLNHNVMYWYQQKSSQAPKLLFHYYDKDFNNEADTPDNFQSRRPNTSFCFLDIRSPGLGDTAMYLCATSPTVPGELFFGEGSRLTVL.

As DNA, the CDR3 is TGCGCCAGCAGTGAGCCACAGGGGTATACGCAGTATTTT. Amino acids: CASSEPQGYTQYF. The chain combines TRBV10-2 with TRBJ2-3; 7 bases map to TRBD1. The CDR3 has 13 residues. CDR1 and CDR2 (germline): WSHSY, SAAADI. The J segment lost 7 bases and the V segment lost 2 bases, leaving 3 bases of the junction unmatched.

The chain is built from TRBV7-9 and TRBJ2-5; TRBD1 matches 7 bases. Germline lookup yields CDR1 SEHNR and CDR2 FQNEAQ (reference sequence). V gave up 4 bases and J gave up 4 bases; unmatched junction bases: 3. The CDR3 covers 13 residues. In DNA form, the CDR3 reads TGTGCCAGCAGCTCAGGGGGAATAGAGACCCAGTACTTC. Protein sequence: CASSSGGIETQYF. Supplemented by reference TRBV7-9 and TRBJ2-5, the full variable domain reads DTGVSQNPRHKITKRGQNVTFRCDPISEHNRLYWYRQTLGQGPEFLTYFQNEAQLEKSRLLSDRFSAERPKGSFSTLEIQRTEQGDSAMYLCASSSGGIETQYFGPGTRLLVL.

This chain's CDR3 is CASSVAQGGSGNTIYF. The CDR3 region has the DNA TGTGCCAGCAGCGTAGCTCAGGGGGGCTCTGGAAACACCATATATTTT. The chain links TRBV9 to TRBJ1-3, with 7 bases matching TRBD1. Germline CDR1 reads SGDLS; CDR2 reads YYNGEE. The CDR3 extends over 16 amino acids. V trimming: 0 bases; J trimming: 0 bases; junction bases outside the gene matches: 3.

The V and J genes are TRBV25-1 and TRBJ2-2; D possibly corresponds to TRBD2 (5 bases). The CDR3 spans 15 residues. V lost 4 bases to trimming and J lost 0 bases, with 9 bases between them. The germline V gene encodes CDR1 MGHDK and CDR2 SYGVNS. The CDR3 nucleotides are TGTGCCAGCAGTGGACGGGGAACGAACACCGGGGAGCTGTTTTTT. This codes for CASSGRGTNTGELFF.

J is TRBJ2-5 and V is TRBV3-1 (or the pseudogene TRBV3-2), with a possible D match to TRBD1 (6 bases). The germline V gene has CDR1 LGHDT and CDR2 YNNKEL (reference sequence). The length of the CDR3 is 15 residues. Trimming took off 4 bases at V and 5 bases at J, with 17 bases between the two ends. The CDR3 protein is CASSLRQVSEETQYF. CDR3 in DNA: TGTGCCAGCAGCCTACGACAGGTTTCTGAGGAGACCCAGTACTTC.

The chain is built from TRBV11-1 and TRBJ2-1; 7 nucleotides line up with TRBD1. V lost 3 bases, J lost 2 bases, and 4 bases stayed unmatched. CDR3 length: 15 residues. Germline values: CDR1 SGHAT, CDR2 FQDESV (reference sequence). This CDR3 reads CASSFDGTAYNEQFF. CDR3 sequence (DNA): TGTGCCAGCAGCTTCGACGGGACAGCCTACAATGAGCAGTTCTTC.

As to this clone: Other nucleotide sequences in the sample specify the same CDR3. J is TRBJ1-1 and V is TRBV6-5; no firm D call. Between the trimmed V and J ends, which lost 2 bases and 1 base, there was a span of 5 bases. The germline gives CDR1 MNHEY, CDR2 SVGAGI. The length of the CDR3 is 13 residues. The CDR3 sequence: CASSYPGNTEAFF. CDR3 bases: TGTGCCAGCAGTTACCCAGGGAACACTGAAGCTTTCTTT.

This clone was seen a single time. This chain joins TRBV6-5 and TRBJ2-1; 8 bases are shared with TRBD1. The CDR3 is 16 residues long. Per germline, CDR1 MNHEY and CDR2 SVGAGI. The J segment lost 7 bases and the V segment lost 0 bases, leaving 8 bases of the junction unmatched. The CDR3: CASSYSAGWDRNEQFF. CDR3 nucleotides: TGTGCCAGCAGTTACTCGGCAGGGTGGGACAGGAATGAGCAGTTCTTC.

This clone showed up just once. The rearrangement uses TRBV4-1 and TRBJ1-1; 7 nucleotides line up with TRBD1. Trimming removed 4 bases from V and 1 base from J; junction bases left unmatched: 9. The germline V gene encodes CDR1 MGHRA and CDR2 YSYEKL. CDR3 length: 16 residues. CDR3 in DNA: TGCGCCAGCAGCCTCCTTCAGACAGGGCCGAACACTGAAGCTTTCTTT. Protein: CASSLLQTGPNTEAFF.

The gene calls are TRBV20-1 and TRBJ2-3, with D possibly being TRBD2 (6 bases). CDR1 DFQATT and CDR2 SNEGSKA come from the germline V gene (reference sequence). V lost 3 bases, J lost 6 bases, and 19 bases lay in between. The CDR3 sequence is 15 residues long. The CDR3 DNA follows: TGCAGTGCTAGTCGAGGAGGAGGGACTGGGGATACGCAGTATTTT. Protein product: CSASRGGGTGDTQYF.

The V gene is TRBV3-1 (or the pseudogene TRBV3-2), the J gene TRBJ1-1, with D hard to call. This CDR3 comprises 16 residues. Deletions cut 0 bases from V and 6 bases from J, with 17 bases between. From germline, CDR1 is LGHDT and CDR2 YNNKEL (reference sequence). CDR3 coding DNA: TGTGCCAGCAGCCAAGATTTTTGGGCAGCCGTCCCTGAAGCTTTCTTT. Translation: CASSQDFWAAVPEAFF.

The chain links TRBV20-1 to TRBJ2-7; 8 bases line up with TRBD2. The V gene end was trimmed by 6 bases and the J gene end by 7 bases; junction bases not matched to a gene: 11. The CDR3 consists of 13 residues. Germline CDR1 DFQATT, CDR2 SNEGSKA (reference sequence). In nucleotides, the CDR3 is TGCAGTGCCAGTCGAGCGGGGGTAAGGGAGCAGTACTTC. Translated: CSASRAGVREQYF.

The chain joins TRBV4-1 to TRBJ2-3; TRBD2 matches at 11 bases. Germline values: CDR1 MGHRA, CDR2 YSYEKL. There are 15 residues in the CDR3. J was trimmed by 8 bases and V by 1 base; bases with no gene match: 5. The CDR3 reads CASSQVAGGRRTQYF. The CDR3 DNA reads TGCGCCAGCAGCCAAGTAGCGGGGGGGCGACGTACGCAGTATTTT.

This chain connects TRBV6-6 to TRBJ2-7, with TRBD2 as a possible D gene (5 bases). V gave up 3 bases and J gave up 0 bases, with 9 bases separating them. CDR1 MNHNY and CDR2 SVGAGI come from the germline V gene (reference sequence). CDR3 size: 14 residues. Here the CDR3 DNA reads TGTGCCAGCAGTTATGAGGAGGTCTCCTACGAGCAGTACTTC. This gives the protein CASSYEEVSYEQYF.